This T cell receptor (beta chain) was obtained from a study of cytomegalovirus exposure and HLA in healthy donors. Germline CDR1 is MDHEN and CDR2 is SYDVKM. The V and J ends lost 6 bases and 8 bases, in that order; junction bases with no gene match: 10. The length of the CDR3 is 14 residues. Clones were sequenced by immunoSEQ multiplex PCR, and TCRdb holds only the in-frame ones, with some missing. The sample comprises roughly 300,000 clones, around 87% of which are singletons, and roughly 1.2% rests with the top ten. This receptor was taken from a woman aged 30 to 39 in good health and CMV-seropositive. Source material: PBMCs. The chain has TRBV28 and TRBJ1-2; the match to TRBD1 covers 9 bases. CDR3 DNA sequence: TGTGCCAGCAGGGATTACGGACAGGGGTTGGGCTACACCTTC. Translating gives CASRDYGQGLGYTF.